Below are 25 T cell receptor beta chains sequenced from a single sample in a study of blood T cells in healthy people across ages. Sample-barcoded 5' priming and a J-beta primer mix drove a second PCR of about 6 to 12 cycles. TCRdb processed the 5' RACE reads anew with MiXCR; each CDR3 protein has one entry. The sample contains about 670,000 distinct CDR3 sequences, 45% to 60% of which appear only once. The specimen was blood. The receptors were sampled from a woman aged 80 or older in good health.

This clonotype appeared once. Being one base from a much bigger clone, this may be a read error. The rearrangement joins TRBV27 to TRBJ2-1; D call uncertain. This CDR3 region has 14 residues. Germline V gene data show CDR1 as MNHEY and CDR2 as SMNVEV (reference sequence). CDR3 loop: CASALTSSYSEQFF. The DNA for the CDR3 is TGTGCCAGTGCTCTAACTTCATCCTACAGTGAGCAGTTCTTC.

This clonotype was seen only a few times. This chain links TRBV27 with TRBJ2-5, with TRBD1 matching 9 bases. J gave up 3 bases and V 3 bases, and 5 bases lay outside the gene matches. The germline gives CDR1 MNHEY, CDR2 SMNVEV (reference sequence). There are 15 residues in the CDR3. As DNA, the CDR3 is TGTGCCAGCAGTTTCTTAACAGGGGGCGAAGAGACCCAGTACTTC. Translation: CASSFLTGGEETQYF.

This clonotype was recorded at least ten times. The CDR3 loop reads CASSQQASGANVLTF. Written as DNA, the CDR3 is TGCGCCAGCAGCCAACAAGCCTCTGGGGCCAACGTCCTGACTTTC. The rearrangement joins TRBV4-1 to TRBJ2-6, with D uncertain. This CDR3 comprises 15 residues. Germline V gene data show CDR1 as MGHRA and CDR2 as YSYEKL. V lost 2 bases, J lost 0 bases, and 5 bases lay in between.

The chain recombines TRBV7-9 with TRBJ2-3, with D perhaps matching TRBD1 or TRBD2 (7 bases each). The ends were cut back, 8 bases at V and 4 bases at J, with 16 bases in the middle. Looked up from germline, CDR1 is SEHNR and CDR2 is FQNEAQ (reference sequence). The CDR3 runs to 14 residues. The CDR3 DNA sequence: TGTGCCAGCGGCTCAGGGGGGGGAGCAGATACGCAGTATTTT. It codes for CASGSGGGADTQYF.

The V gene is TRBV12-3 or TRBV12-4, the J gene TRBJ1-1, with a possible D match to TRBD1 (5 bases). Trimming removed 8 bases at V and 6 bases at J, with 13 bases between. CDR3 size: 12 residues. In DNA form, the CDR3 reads TGTGCCAGCCGCGGGCGGGGCCCTGAAGCTTTCTTT. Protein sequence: CASRGRGPEAFF.

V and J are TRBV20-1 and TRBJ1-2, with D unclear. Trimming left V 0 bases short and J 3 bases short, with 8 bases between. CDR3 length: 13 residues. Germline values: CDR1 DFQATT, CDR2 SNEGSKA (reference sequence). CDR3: CSARDVGYYGYTF. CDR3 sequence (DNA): TGCAGTGCTAGAGATGTAGGGTACTATGGCTACACCTTC.

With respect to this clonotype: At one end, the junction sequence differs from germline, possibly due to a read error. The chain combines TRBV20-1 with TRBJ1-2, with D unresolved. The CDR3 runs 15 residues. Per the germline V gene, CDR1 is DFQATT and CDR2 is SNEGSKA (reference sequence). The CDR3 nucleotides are TGCAGTGCTAGTAGCAGGACGACCCCTCGCTATGGCTACGCCTTC. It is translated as CSASSRTTPRYGYAF.

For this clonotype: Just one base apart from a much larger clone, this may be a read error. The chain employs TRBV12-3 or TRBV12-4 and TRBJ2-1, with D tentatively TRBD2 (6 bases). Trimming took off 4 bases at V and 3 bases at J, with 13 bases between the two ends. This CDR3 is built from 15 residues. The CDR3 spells CASSSRRAGYNEQFF. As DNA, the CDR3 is TGTGCCAGCAGTTCCAGACGAGCGGGCTACAATGAGCAGTTCTTC.

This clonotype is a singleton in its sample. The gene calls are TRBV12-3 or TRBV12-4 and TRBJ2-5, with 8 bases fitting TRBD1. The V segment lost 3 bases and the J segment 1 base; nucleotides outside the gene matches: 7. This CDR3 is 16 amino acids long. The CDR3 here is CASSLYPGTGQETQYF. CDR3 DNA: TGTGCCAGCAGTTTGTACCCCGGGACAGGCCAAGAGACCCAGTACTTC.

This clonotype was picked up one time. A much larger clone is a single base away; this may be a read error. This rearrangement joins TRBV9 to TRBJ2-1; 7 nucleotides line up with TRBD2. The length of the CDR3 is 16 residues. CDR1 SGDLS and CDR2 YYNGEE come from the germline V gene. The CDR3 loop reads CASSVESGGSYNVQFF. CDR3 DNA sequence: TGTGCCAGCAGCGTAGAGTCGGGGGGTTCCTACAATGTGCAGTTCTTC.

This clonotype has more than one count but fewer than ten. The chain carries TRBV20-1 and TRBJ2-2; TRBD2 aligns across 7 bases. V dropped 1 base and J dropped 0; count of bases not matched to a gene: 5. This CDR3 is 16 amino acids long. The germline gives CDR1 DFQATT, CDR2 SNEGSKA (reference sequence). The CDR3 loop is CSARGSGLTNTGELFF. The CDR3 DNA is TGCAGTGCTAGAGGGTCGGGACTAACGAACACCGGGGAGCTGTTTTTT.

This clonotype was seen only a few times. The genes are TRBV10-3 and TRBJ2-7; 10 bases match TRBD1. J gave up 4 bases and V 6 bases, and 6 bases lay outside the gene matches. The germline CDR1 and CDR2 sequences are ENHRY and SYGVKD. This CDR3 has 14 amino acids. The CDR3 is CAIRGQGEGYEQYF. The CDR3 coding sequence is TGTGCCATCAGAGGACAGGGGGAGGGATACGAGCAGTACTTC.

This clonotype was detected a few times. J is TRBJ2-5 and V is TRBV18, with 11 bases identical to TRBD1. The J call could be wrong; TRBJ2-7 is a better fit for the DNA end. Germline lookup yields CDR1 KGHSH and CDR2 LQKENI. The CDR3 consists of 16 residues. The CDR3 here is CASSPRAGTGGYEQYF. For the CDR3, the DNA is TGTGCCAGCTCACCACGGGCCGGGACAGGGGGGTACGAGCAGTACTTC.

The CDR3 sequence is CASSPPRLGTDTQYF. The CDR3 nucleotides read TGCGCCAGCAGTCCCCCCAGGCTTGGCACAGATACGCAGTATTTT. This sequence joins TRBV4-1 and TRBJ2-3; D call uncertain. Per germline, CDR1 MGHRA and CDR2 YSYEKL. V lost 6 bases and J lost 1, with 14 bases in between. The length of the CDR3 is 15 residues.

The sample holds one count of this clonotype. CDR3 in amino acids: CASRETGGSTNEKLFF. CDR3 DNA sequence: TGTGCCAGCAGGGAGACAGGGGGATCGACTAATGAAAAACTGTTTTTT. V gene TRBV2 combines with J gene TRBJ1-4; 9 bases are a match to TRBD1. Germline assignment: CDR1 SNHLY and CDR2 FYNNEI. V dropped 6 bases and J dropped 2; count of bases not matched to a gene: 7. The CDR3 extends over 16 amino acids. Based on the CDR3 plus reference TRBV2 and TRBJ1-4, the full variable domain is EPEVTQTPSHQVTQMGQEVILRCVPISNHLYFYWYRQILGQKVEFLVSFYNNEISEKSEIFDDQFSVERPDGSNFTLKIRSTKLEDSAMYFCASRETGGSTNEKLFFGSGTQLSVL.

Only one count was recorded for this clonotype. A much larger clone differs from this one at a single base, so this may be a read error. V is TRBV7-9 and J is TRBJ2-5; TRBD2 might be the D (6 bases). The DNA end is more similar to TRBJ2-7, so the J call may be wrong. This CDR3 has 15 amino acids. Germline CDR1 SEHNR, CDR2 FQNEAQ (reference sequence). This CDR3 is CASSSVEGGWSEQYF. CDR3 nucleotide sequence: TGTGCCAGCAGCTCTGTTGAAGGAGGGTGGAGCGAGCAGTACTTC.

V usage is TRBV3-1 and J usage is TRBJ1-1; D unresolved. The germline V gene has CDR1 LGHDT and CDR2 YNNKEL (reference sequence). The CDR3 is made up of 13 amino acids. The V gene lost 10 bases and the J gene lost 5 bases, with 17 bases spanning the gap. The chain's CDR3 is CATQARVGTEAFF. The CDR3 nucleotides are TGTGCCACCCAAGCAAGGGTTGGAACTGAAGCTTTCTTT. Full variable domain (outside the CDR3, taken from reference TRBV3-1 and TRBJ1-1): DTAVSQTPKYLVTQMGNDKSIKCEQNLGHDTMYWYKQDSKKFLKIMFSYNNKELIINETVPNRFSPKSPDKAHLNLHINSLELGDSAVYFCATQARVGTEAFFGQGTRLTVV.

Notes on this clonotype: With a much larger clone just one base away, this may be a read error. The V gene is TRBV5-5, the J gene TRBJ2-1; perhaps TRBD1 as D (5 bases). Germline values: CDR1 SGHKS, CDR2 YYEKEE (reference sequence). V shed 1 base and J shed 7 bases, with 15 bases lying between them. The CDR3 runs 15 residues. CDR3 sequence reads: CASSLSPQDENEQFF. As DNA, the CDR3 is TGTGCCAGCAGCTTGTCCCCACAGGACGAGAATGAGCAGTTCTTC.

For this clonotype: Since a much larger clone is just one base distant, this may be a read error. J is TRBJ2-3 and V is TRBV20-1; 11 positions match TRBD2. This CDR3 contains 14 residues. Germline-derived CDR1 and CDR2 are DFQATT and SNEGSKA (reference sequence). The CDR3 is CCAKASGGSDTQYF. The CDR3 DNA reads TGCTGTGCTAAGGCTAGCGGGGGGTCAGATACGCAGTATTTT.

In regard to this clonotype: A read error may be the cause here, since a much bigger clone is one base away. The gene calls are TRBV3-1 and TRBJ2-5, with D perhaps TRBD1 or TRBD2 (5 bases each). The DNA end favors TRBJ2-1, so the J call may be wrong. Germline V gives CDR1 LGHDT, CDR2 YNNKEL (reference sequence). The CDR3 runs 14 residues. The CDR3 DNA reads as TGTGCCAGCAGCCAAGATTGGGACCAAGAGACCCAGTTCTTC. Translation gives CASSQDWDQETQFF.

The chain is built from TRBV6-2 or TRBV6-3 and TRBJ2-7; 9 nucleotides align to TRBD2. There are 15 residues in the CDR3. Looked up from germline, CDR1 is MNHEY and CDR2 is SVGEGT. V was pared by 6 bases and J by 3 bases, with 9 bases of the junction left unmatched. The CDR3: CASRVHGLANYEQYF. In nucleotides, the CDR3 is TGTGCCAGCAGAGTACACGGACTAGCGAACTACGAGCAGTACTTC.

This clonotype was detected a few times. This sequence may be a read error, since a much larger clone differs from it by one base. CDR3 amino acids: CNVEGRSPGEAFF. CDR3 sequence (DNA): TGCAACGTTGAAGGGCGCAGCCCCGGTGAAGCTTTCTTT. This sequence joins TRBV29-1 and TRBJ1-1, with D unclear. This CDR3 has 13 residues. CDR1 and CDR2 from the germline V gene are SQVTM and ANQGSEA.

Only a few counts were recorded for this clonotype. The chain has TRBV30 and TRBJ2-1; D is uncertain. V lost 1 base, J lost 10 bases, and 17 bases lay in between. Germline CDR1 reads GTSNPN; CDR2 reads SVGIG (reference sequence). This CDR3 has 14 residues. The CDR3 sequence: CAWSALRASLEQFF. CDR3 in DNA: TGTGCCTGGAGTGCCCTAAGGGCCAGCCTAGAGCAGTTCTTC.

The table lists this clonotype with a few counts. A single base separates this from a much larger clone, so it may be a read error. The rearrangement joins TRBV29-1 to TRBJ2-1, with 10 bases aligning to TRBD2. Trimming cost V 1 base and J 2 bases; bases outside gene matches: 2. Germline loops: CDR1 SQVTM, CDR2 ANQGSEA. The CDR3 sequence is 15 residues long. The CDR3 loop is CSVEGSGGTYNEQFF. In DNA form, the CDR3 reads TGCAGCGTTGAAGGTAGCGGGGGGACCTACAATGAGCAGTTCTTC.

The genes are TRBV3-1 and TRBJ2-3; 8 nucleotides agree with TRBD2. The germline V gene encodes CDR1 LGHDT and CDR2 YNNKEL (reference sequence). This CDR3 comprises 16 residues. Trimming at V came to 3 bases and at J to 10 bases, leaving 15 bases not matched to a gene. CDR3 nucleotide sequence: TGTGCCAGCAGCCAGGCCTATACGGGAGGGCCGTCTGCGCAGTATTTT. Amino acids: CASSQAYTGGPSAQYF.